The 18 T cell receptor beta chains given below trace back to one sample, sequenced in a study of CD8+CD57+ T cells in acquired aplastic anemia. Template material for TCR beta VDJ and CDR3 profiling consisted of genomic DNA. Via MiXCR, TCRdb re-called the reads, giving one row per CDR3 protein. This table holds about 180,000 distinct CDR3 sequences, 55% to 65% found once. CD8+CD57+ cell expansion, shown by flow cytometry, had occurred in the patients selected for sequencing. Input material: sorted CD4+, CD8+, or CD8+CD57+ T cells (not recorded which) from PBMCs. Receptors originate from a human donor with aplastic anemia.

The gene calls are TRBV10-3 and TRBJ2-5; possible D gene TRBD1, 5 bases. The DNA end favors TRBJ2-7, so the J call may be wrong. CDR3 size: 13 residues. CDR1 is ENHRY, CDR2 SYGVKD, per germline. The CDR3 nucleotides read TGTGCCAGCAGTGCCCAACAGGAATACGAGCAGTACGTC. It specifies CASSAQQEYEQYV.

This clonotype was counted many times. CDR3: CASSDSESASWQFF. The CDR3 region has the DNA TGTGCCAGCAGTGACTCTGAGAGTGCCTCTTGGCAGTTCTTC. The gene calls are TRBV6-4 and TRBJ2-1, with D unclear. This CDR3 has 14 amino acids. The germline V gene has CDR1 MRHNA and CDR2 SNTAGT. Trimming left V 0 bases short and J 12 bases short, with 15 bases between.

V and J are TRBV12-3 or TRBV12-4 and TRBJ1-6, with D unresolved. The V and J ends lost 5 bases and 4 bases respectively, with 9 bases between them. CDR3 size: 14 residues. CDR3 bases: TGTGCCAGCAGTCCCTTCGGATATAATTCACCCCTCCACTTT. Encoded protein: CASSPFGYNSPLHF.

This clonotype was seen repeatedly, ten times or more. The limits of the CDR3 on the DNA are not certain, so only TCRdb's listed CDR3 is given. J is TRBJ2-1 and V is TRBV7-9; the DNA was not compared with TRBD1, the D call given in the table. The CDR3 comprises 15 residues, both ends counted. Germline V gives CDR1 SEHNR, CDR2 FQNEAQ (reference sequence). CDR3 sequence: CASRLSGLSYNEQFF.

There are many counts of this clonotype. The V and J genes are TRBV4-1 and TRBJ2-1, with 9 bases identical to TRBD1. CDR1 and CDR2 (germline): MGHRA, YSYEKL. The CDR3 runs 14 residues. The V and J ends lost 4 bases and 8 bases, in that order; junction bases with no gene match: 6. CDR3 residues: CASSPGTGRYEQFF. CDR3 nucleotide sequence: TGCGCCAGCAGCCCCGGGACAGGGAGATATGAGCAGTTCTTC.

The chain is built from TRBV20-1 and TRBJ1-5; D possibly corresponds to TRBD1 (6 bases). The ends were cut back, 1 base at V and 0 bases at J, with 10 bases in the middle. The CDR3 is 15 amino acids. Germline CDR1 DFQATT, CDR2 SNEGSKA (reference sequence). The CDR3 loop reads CSARGGADSNQPQHF. CDR3 DNA sequence: TGCAGTGCTAGAGGGGGGGCAGATAGCAATCAGCCCCAGCATTTT.

This rearrangement joins TRBV25-1 to TRBJ2-1, with 11 bases matching TRBD2. Germline values: CDR1 MGHDK, CDR2 SYGVNS. The CDR3 runs 15 residues. Trimming at V came to 9 bases and at J to 2 bases, leaving 6 bases not matched to a gene. The DNA of the CDR3 is TGTGCCAGTATGTCTAGCGGGGGGACCTACAATGAGCAGTTCTTC. This codes for CASMSSGGTYNEQFF.

V usage is TRBV19 and J usage is TRBJ2-3; 7 bases align to TRBD2. The J segment lost 1 base and the V segment lost 3 bases, leaving 7 bases of the junction unmatched. CDR1 and CDR2 from the germline V gene are LNHDA and SQIVND (reference sequence). The CDR3 consists of 16 residues. In nucleotides, the CDR3 is TGTGCCAGTAGTATTGTAGGGAGCGGGGGCACAGATACGCAGTATTTT. It encodes CASSIVGSGGTDTQYF. The whole variable domain, remainder taken from reference TRBV19 and TRBJ2-3, is DGGITQSPKYLFRKEGQNVTLSCEQNLNHDAMYWYRQDPGQGLRLIYYSQIVNDFQKGDIAEGYSVSREKKESFPLTVTSAQKNPTAFYLCASSIVGSGGTDTQYFGPGTRLTVL.

The J gene is TRBJ1-5, the V gene TRBV15; maybe TRBD1 (5 bases). The CDR3 has 12 residues. V shed 5 bases and J shed 7 bases, with 9 bases lying between them. Germline CDR1 is LNHNV and CDR2 is YYDKDF (reference sequence). The CDR3 here is CATSAGLQPQHF. CDR3 coding DNA: TGTGCCACCAGCGCAGGGTTACAGCCCCAGCATTTT.

Only one count was recorded for this clonotype. The V and J genes are TRBV2 and TRBJ2-7; TRBD1 matches at 8 bases. The junction had 18 bases not matched to a gene; V was cut back by 4 bases and J by 1 base. Looked up from germline, CDR1 is SNHLY and CDR2 is FYNNEI. The CDR3 extends over 19 amino acids. The CDR3 here is CASSAPPGQGLGYSYEQYF. DNA for the CDR3: TGTGCCAGCAGTGCCCCTCCCGGACAGGGACTGGGTTATTCCTACGAGCAGTACTTC.

V usage is TRBV19 and J usage is TRBJ2-3; tentatively, D is TRBD2 (6 bases). The germline V gene has CDR1 LNHDA and CDR2 SQIVND (reference sequence). CDR3 size: 12 residues. V was cut by 5 bases and J by 6 bases, with 9 bases left in between. The CDR3 DNA sequence: TGTGCCAGTAGTCGGGACTTCGATACGCAGTATTTT. Translating gives CASSRDFDTQYF.

This clonotype was counted many times. The genes are TRBV7-6 and TRBJ2-2, with TRBD2 matching 16 bases. V was clipped by 5 bases and J by 9 bases; unmatched bases: 6. This CDR3 is built from 16 residues. Germline V gene sequence: CDR1 SGHVS, CDR2 FNYEAQ. This chain's CDR3 is CASSVGTSGGARELFF. The DNA for the CDR3 is TGTGCCAGCAGCGTCGGGACTAGCGGGGGGGCCCGGGAGCTGTTTTTT. The full variable domain, its missing parts supplied by reference TRBV7-6 and TRBJ2-2, is GAGVSQSPRYKVTKRGQDVALRCDPISGHVSLYWYRQALGQGPEFLTYFNYEAQQDKSGLPNDRFSAERPEGSISTLTIQRTEQRDSAMYRCASSVGTSGGARELFFGEGSRLTVL.

The V and J genes are TRBV10-3 and TRBJ1-5; 8 bases are a match to TRBD1. CDR1 is ENHRY, CDR2 SYGVKD, per germline. CDR3 length equals 15 residues. The V gene end was trimmed by 6 bases and the J gene end by 2 bases; junction bases not matched to a gene: 6. Written as DNA, the CDR3 is TGTGCCATCAGACCCGGGACAGGTGGCAATCAGCCCCAGCATTTT. This sequence encodes CAIRPGTGGNQPQHF.

This clonotype was picked up many times. The chain uses TRBV3-1 and TRBJ1-1, with D unresolved. This CDR3 has 13 residues. Germline values: CDR1 LGHDT, CDR2 YNNKEL (reference sequence). Trimming stripped 0 bases from V and 4 bases from J, with 6 bases between. The CDR3 spells CASSQDVGTEAFF. CDR3 coding DNA: TGTGCCAGCAGCCAAGATGTAGGCACTGAAGCTTTCTTT. Based on the CDR3 plus reference TRBV3-1 and TRBJ1-1, the full variable domain is DTAVSQTPKYLVTQMGNDKSIKCEQNLGHDTMYWYKQDSKKFLKIMFSYNNKELIINETVPNRFSPKSPDKAHLNLHINSLELGDSAVYFCASSQDVGTEAFFGQGTRLTVV.

This sequence joins TRBV19 and TRBJ2-5; 14 positions match TRBD2. The germline V gene has CDR1 LNHDA and CDR2 SQIVND (reference sequence). The CDR3 covers 16 residues. J gave up 4 bases and V 4 bases, and 5 bases lay outside the gene matches. CDR3 DNA sequence: TGTGCCAGTAGTACGACTAGCGGGAGGGCCAGAGAGACCCAGTACTTC. It is translated as CASSTTSGRARETQYF.

This sequence joins TRBV7-2 and TRBJ1-1; D call uncertain. Trimming removed 5 bases at V and 0 bases at J, with 7 bases between. The length of the CDR3 is 13 residues. CDR1 is SGHTA, CDR2 FQGNSA, per germline. The CDR3 protein is CASSRTLNTEAFF. The CDR3 DNA is TGTGCCAGCAGCCGCACGCTGAACACTGAAGCTTTCTTT.

V and J are TRBV4-2 and TRBJ2-7, with D possibly being TRBD1 (5 bases). Trimming stripped 5 bases from V and 2 bases from J, with 13 bases between. Looked up from germline, CDR1 is LGHNA and CDR2 is YNFKEQ. This CDR3 comprises 14 residues. In DNA form, the CDR3 reads TGTGCCAGCAGCGACGGTGGGGCCCCCTACGAGCAGTACTTC. This translates into CASSDGGAPYEQYF.

This clonotype was seen many times. The chain combines TRBV15 with TRBJ2-4; 11 bases match TRBD1. Trimming at V came to 5 bases and at J to 5 bases, leaving 5 bases not matched to a gene. This CDR3 has 15 residues. CDR1 and CDR2 (germline): LNHNV, YYDKDF (reference sequence). As DNA, the CDR3 is TGTGCCACCAGCGAGGACAGGGGGCGGGAAAACATTCAGTACTTC. Protein: CATSEDRGRENIQYF.